The text below deals with one TCR beta chain. Generated by immunoSEQ multiplex PCR, the TCRdb table keeps only in-frame clones and is missing some. In the table there are more than 550,000 clones, 90% of which are singletons. This CDR3 contains 17 residues. With V trimmed by 5 bases and J by 3 bases, 7 bases remained unmatched. Germline V gives CDR1 MNHEY, CDR2 SMNVEV (reference sequence). This record comes from a study of shared clonotypes between healthy human individuals. Study in general: Donors consisted of two women and a few men between 18 and 49.

This receptor was taken from a man between 18 and 29 years old in good health. Some clones in this sample may be carry-over from other donors' samples. Sequenced sample: memory CD8+ T cells from PBMCs. The sample's subset: CD45RO+ cells pooled with CCR7-negative TemRA cells. The V call is TRBV27, the J call TRBJ1-4; TRBD1 matches 12 bases. CDR3 in DNA: TGTGCCAGCAGTCCCAGGGACAGGGGGCCAGCTAATGAAAAACTGTTTTTT. It yields the protein CASSPRDRGPANEKLFF.